Following are 17 T cell receptor beta chains from one sample sequenced in a study of cytomegalovirus exposure and HLA in healthy donors. In the PCR, 60 Vbeta and 13 Jbeta primers were used. Method: immunoSEQ multiplex PCR; TCRdb's copy keeps in-frame clones and lacks some. The table includes 140,000 or so clones, 78% detected once. The sample comprised PBMCs. All receptors derive from a woman under 30 in good health and CMV-seropositive.

The chain is built from TRBV5-1 and TRBJ1-2, with TRBD1 matching over 9 bases. The germline V gene has CDR1 SGHRS and CDR2 YFSETQ. The CDR3 runs to 13 residues. The trim removed 4 bases at V and 8 bases at J, leaving 6 bases unmatched. The CDR3 DNA reads TGCGCCAGCAGCAGCACAGGGGGCAGGGGCTACACCTTC. Translation gives CASSSTGGRGYTF.

This sequence joins TRBV30 and TRBJ2-7; D perhaps matches TRBD1 (5 bases). The CDR3 has 11 amino acids. In germline, CDR1 is GTSNPN, CDR2 SVGIG (reference sequence). The germline V and J ends were trimmed by 4 bases and 2 bases, with 6 bases remaining between them. The CDR3 loop reads CAWTDTYEQYF. CDR3 nucleotide sequence: TGTGCCTGGACGGACACCTACGAGCAGTACTTC. Drawing the rest from reference TRBV30 and TRBJ2-7, the complete variable domain is SQTIHQWPATLVQPVGSPLSLECTVEGTSNPNLYWYRQAAGRGLQLLFYSVGIGQISSEVPQNLSASRPQDRQFILSSKKLLLSDSGFYLCAWTDTYEQYFGPGTRLTVT.

The J gene is TRBJ2-7, the V gene TRBV6-1, with 10 bases identical to TRBD2. Per the germline V gene, CDR1 is MNHNS and CDR2 is SASEGT. Trimming cost V 4 bases and J 2 bases; bases outside gene matches: 8. The CDR3 has 16 residues. The CDR3 here is CASSGLAGALTYEQYF. The CDR3 DNA reads TGTGCCAGCAGTGGTCTAGCGGGGGCCTTAACCTACGAGCAGTACTTC.

This chain connects TRBV15 to TRBJ1-5, with D unresolved. The CDR3 length is 15 residues. V was pared by 0 bases and J by 0 bases, with 6 bases between. CDR1 is LNHNV and CDR2 is YYDKDF in the germline V gene (reference sequence). The CDR3 nucleotides read TGTGCCACCAGCAGAGAGCCGAGTAGCAATCAGCCCCAGCATTTT. This encodes CATSREPSSNQPQHF.

The J gene is TRBJ2-2, the V gene TRBV29-1, with TRBD1 matching 8 bases. V lost 2 bases to trimming and J lost 1 base; unmatched junction nucleotides: 3. Germline loops: CDR1 SQVTM, CDR2 ANQGSEA. This CDR3 comprises 15 residues. CDR3 DNA: TGCAGCGTTGAAACGGGGACAGGGAACACCGGGGAGCTGTTTTTT. Translation: CSVETGTGNTGELFF.

This rearrangement joins TRBV5-1 to TRBJ2-7; TRBD1 matches at 9 bases. This CDR3 spans 13 amino acids. The trim removed 1 base at V and 5 bases at J, leaving 1 base unmatched. Germline V gives CDR1 SGHRS, CDR2 YFSETQ. CDR3 in amino acids: CASSLRTGDEQYF. CDR3 bases: TGCGCCAGCAGCTTGCGGACAGGGGACGAGCAGTACTTC.

The chain links TRBV4-1 to TRBJ1-4, with no clear D. The V gene's germline CDR1 is MGHRA and CDR2 YSYEKL. The CDR3 sequence is 14 residues long. V was shortened by 4 bases and J by 13 bases, with 19 bases between the two germline ends. For the CDR3, the DNA is TGCGCCAGCAGCCGAACAGACGATATTACCTTACTGTTTTTT. It is translated as CASSRTDDITLLFF.

The V and J genes are TRBV7-2 and TRBJ1-1, with 7 bases aligning to TRBD1. The CDR3 consists of 14 residues. V trimming: 2 bases; J trimming: 1 base; junction bases outside the gene matches: 1. CDR1 and CDR2 (germline): SGHTA, FQGNSA. The CDR3 DNA reads TGTGCCAGCAGCTTACAGGGGGAGAACACTGAAGCTTTCTTT. Translating it yields CASSLQGENTEAFF.

This sequence joins TRBV28 and TRBJ1-2, with 7 bases aligning to TRBD1. V lost 2 bases and J lost 2; bases outside the gene matches: 2. The CDR3 extends over 14 amino acids. The germline V gene encodes CDR1 MDHEN and CDR2 SYDVKM. DNA of the CDR3: TGTGCCAGCAGTTTAGCGGACAGGAACTATGGCTACACCTTC. It yields the protein CASSLADRNYGYTF.

The chain couples TRBV15 to TRBJ2-1, with 7 bases lining up with TRBD2. CDR3 size: 13 residues. V trimming: 4 bases; J trimming: 8 bases; junction bases outside the gene matches: 5. Germline loops: CDR1 LNHNV, CDR2 YYDKDF (reference sequence). The CDR3 DNA sequence: TGTGCCACCAGCATCCCGGGGGGAGATGAGCAGTTCTTC. Translation gives CATSIPGGDEQFF.

V and J are TRBV5-1 and TRBJ2-3; no definite D call. CDR3 length equals 13 residues. Germline CDR1 and CDR2: SGHRS and YFSETQ. Trimming pared 0 bases from V and 5 bases from J, leaving 7 bases between. The CDR3 is CASSLDSQDTQYF. In nucleotides, the CDR3 is TGCGCCAGCAGCTTGGATAGCCAAGATACGCAGTATTTT.

The chain combines TRBV18 with TRBJ2-4; D gene ambiguous. The CDR3 spans 14 residues. With 3 bases removed from V and 5 bases from J, the gap between germline ends came to 11 bases. CDR1 is KGHSH and CDR2 is LQKENI in the germline V gene. The CDR3 protein is CASSPQAGQNIQYF. The DNA of the CDR3 is TGTGCCAGCTCACCCCAGGCCGGCCAAAACATTCAGTACTTC.

V and J are TRBV30 and TRBJ2-2; the D gene is possibly TRBD2 (6 bases). The V gene's germline CDR1 is GTSNPN and CDR2 SVGIG (reference sequence). Trimming left V 4 bases short and J 7 bases short, with 16 bases between. The CDR3 runs 14 residues. The CDR3 bases are TGTGCCTGGACTGCAGGGACTTTAATCGGGGAGCTGTTTTTT. The encoded protein is CAWTAGTLIGELFF. Supplemented by reference TRBV30 and TRBJ2-2, the full variable domain reads SQTIHQWPATLVQPVGSPLSLECTVEGTSNPNLYWYRQAAGRGLQLLFYSVGIGQISSEVPQNLSASRPQDRQFILSSKKLLLSDSGFYLCAWTAGTLIGELFFGEGSRLTVL.

The J gene is TRBJ2-3, the V gene TRBV6-5, with no clear D. This CDR3 comprises 15 residues. Trimming cost V 3 bases and J 6 bases, with 16 bases left between them. Germline loops: CDR1 MNHEY, CDR2 SVGAGI. The CDR3 spells CASSYAVSGRDTQYF. Written as DNA, the CDR3 is TGTGCCAGCAGTTATGCGGTCTCGGGTCGGGATACGCAGTATTTT.

The rearrangement uses TRBV11-2 and TRBJ1-1; 8 nucleotides agree with TRBD1. The ends lost 5 bases at V and 0 bases at J; junction bases unmatched: 2. The CDR3 runs 14 residues. Germline V lookup: CDR1 SGHAT, CDR2 FQNNGV. This CDR3 is CASSTGQVNTEAFF. As DNA, the CDR3 is TGTGCCAGCAGCACGGGACAGGTGAACACTGAAGCTTTCTTT.

The J gene is TRBJ2-3, the V gene TRBV6-5, with D maybe TRBD2 (5 bases). V gave up 4 bases and J gave up 6 bases, with 14 bases separating them. The length of the CDR3 is 14 residues. Germline V gene lookup returns CDR1 MNHEY and CDR2 SVGAGI. For the CDR3, the DNA is TGTGCCAGCAGTTCGGGGAGCCTAGGGGATACGCAGTATTTT. It encodes CASSSGSLGDTQYF.

V is TRBV19 and J is TRBJ2-5, with TRBD2 identical over 11 bases. The CDR3 is made up of 17 amino acids. The trim removed 1 base at V and 5 bases at J, leaving 9 bases unmatched. Germline V gene data show CDR1 as LNHDA and CDR2 as SQIVND (reference sequence). The CDR3 protein is CASSIGTSGLGSETQYF. The CDR3 DNA reads TGTGCCAGTAGTATAGGGACTAGCGGGTTAGGCAGCGAGACCCAGTACTTC.